What follows is one TCR beta chain and its context. This receptor's antigen is unknown. Per-base qualities were not stored, and no clone one base away is much larger. Healthy HIV-negative adults with no recently reported acute infections or vaccinations were included as donors. Every donor was a Caucasian adult residing in Nashville, Tennessee, USA. For unsorted samples, some 100 million PBMCs were counted and genomic DNA was extracted with the QIAamp DNA Blood Mini kit. Blood was obtained by leukapheresis, after which PBMCs were separated by Ficoll-Histopaque density gradient centrifugation and cryopreserved in liquid nitrogen vapor phase. These data are taken from a study of shared clonotypes between healthy human individuals (dated by TCRdb to the early 2020s). Background on the whole study: A couple of women and a few men aged 18 to 49 years were included in the cohort. Between about 0.85 and 9.5 billion PBMCs per donor were obtained by leukapheresis. Different laboratories and diverse techniques were used to prepare libraries and sequence TCR repertoires, to increase sequencing depth and limit assay-specific biases. The study deeply sequenced blood TCR repertoires of several healthy adults to estimate repertoire size and the extent of clonotype sharing between individuals.

Using the deep immunoSEQ assay, TCR CDR3 regions were amplified from genomic DNA by multiplex PCR. For each cell subset, the extracted genomic DNA was distributed evenly across all wells of several immunoSEQ 96-well plates, and each plate served as one replicate. For unsorted PBMC, 300 ng genomic DNA, equal to about 30,000 T cell genomes, was loaded into each replicate PCR. Ten immunoSEQ deep assay plates were used to sequence the unsorted PBMC genomic DNA. Purified libraries were measured with a Qubit 3.0 fluorometer, size-checked on a Bioanalyzer 2100, and measured again with the KAPA Library Quantification kit. Every immunoSEQ 96-well plate was sequenced on a dedicated single-read 150-cycle Illumina NextSeq 550 flow cell. Under the source paper's analysis protocol: Because only junctional sequences without quality scores were contained in the immunoSEQ output, filtering matching that applied to full-length reads could not be performed. To assign V/J genes and CDR3, sequences were annotated using PyIR, a Python wrapper for IgBLAST v1.9, with IMGT germline references. Any read was removed if the V/J assignment was weak (E-value above 1e-6), the CDR3 was missing, or the read contained stop codons, out-of-frame junctions, or ambiguous translated residues. V3J clonotypes were defined by identical inferred V gene, J gene, and CDR3 amino acid sequence. To compute the percentage overlap between repertoires, the number of shared unique clonotypes was divided by the size of the smaller repertoire. Three approaches were used to assess repertoire richness: RTK rarefaction, the Chao1 estimator, and Recon v2.1 estimates of unobserved clonotypes. What TCRdb holds here is the immuneACCESS table cut down to in-frame rearrangements. Part of the clones is not present; checked against another copy, under half of the missing clones reflect an unresolved V gene, and the others are unexplained. The D gene and trimming were derived from the DNA, and the V and J assignments and clone size from that table. Here the sample has roughly 500,000 clones; over 60% occur a single time. Roughly 13% of the sample is taken by the ten largest.

Its CDR3 holds 14 amino acids, cysteine through phenylalanine. CDR3 DNA only is kept here, 42 bases in frame from base 1. A distance of 16 bases separates the germline ends of V and J, which lose 5 bases and 6 bases respectively. From the germline V gene, CDR1 is SGHTA and CDR2 is FQGNSA. What the study reported, not specific to this receptor: Only blood was sampled, and tissue TCR repertoires likely differ from those in blood. Based on pairwise subsampling, the degree of clonotype sharing among donors was expected to be affected by sequencing depth. Because the study included only a small number of donors, the genetic and exposure-history diversity represented was limited.

What was sequenced was PBMCs. The chain is encoded by TRBV7-2 joined to TRBJ1-1, with TRBD1 as a weak D call on 5 bases. The sequence came from a woman between 40 and 55 years old in good health. Some clones in this sample may be carry-over from other donors' samples. The bases are TGTGCCAGCAGCCCAGGAGGAGGGGTGGCTGAAGCTTTCTTT. Its amino acids are CASSPGGGVAEAFF.